This T cell receptor (beta chain) was sequenced during a study of tumor-infiltrating lymphocytes in primary liver carcinoma. Study background: Regardless of tissue type, samples showed similar yields of roughly 3.5 to 7.5 million productive TCRbeta reads.

A note on this clonotype: Its antigen is not identified.

Findings and caveats of the study: The difference in top-250-clone fraction between tumors and blood was significant, favoring tumors (p = 0.039). The samples were not sorted (they were bulk), so CD4+ and CD8+ repertoires were not compared.

Between the trimmed V and J ends, which lost 9 bases and 9 bases, there was a span of 21 bases. The germline gives CDR1 SGHAT, CDR2 FQNNGV. This CDR3 is 13 amino acids long. With around 500 ng total RNA as template and a constant-region primer, TCR beta cDNA was made. Three nested multiplex PCR rounds of slightly modified ARM-PCR generated TCR beta libraries. TRBV1-TRBV30 forward primers and a C-beta reverse primer were used in the first two PCR rounds, which each ran for about 10 cycles. One entry per CDR3 protein results from TCRdb running MiXCR on the multiplex PCR reads. The table includes fewer than 350,000 distinct CDR3 sequences, less than 75% detected once. Blood RNA originated from unsorted whole blood, with germline DNA additionally extracted.

Sample: peripheral blood. The gene calls are TRBV11-2 and TRBJ2-7; a weak D match, TRBD1 (9 bases). The source is a man between 35 and 55 years old with primary liver carcinoma and hepatitis B virus infection. The CDR3 is CASSGTGLHGQYF. CDR3 nucleotides: TGTGCCAGTAGCGGGACAGGGTTGCACGGGCAGTACTTC.